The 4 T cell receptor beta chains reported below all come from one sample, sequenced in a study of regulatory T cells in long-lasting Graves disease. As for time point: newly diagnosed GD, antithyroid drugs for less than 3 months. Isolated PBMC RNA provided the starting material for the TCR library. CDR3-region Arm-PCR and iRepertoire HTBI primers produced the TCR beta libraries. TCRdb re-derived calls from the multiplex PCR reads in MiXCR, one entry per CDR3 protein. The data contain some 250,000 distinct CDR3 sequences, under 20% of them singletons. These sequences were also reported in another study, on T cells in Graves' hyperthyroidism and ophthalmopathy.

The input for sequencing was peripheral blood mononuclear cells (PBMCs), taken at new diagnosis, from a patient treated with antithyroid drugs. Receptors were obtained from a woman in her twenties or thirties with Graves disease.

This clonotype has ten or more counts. CDR3 in DNA: TGTGCCAGCAGTGAATCGGGAAAAAACACTGAAGCTTTCTTT. Residues: CASSESGKNTEAFF. The V gene is TRBV2, the J gene TRBJ1-1, with D unclear. This CDR3 spans 14 amino acids. The V and J ends lost 2 bases and 2 bases respectively, with 9 bases between them. CDR1 and CDR2 from the germline V gene are SNHLY and FYNNEI.

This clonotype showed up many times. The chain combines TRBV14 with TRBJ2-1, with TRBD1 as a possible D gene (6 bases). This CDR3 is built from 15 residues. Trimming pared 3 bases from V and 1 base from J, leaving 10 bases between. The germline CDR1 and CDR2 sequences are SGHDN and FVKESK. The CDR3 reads CASSQGRGSYNEQFF. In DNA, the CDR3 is TGTGCCAGCAGCCAGGGCAGGGGATCCTACAATGAGCAGTTCTTC.

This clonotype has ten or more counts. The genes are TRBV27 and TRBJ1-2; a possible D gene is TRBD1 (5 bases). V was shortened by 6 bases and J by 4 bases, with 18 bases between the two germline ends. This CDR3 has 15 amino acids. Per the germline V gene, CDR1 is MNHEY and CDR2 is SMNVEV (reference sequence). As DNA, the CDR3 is TGTGCCAGCAGCCCGGGGCAGGGTCGGAGCTATGGCTACACCTTC. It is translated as CASSPGQGRSYGYTF.

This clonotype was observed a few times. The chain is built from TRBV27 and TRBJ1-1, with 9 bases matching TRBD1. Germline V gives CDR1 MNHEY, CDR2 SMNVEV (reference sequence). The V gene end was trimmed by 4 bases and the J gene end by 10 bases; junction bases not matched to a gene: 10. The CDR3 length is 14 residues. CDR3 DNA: TGTGCCAGCAGTTACGGAGGGACAGGGATCGGAGCTTTCTTT. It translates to CASSYGGTGIGAFF.